This T cell receptor (beta chain) came from a study of blood T cell repertoires in COVID-19. Produced via immunoSEQ multiplex PCR; TCRdb's table is partial and in-frame only. This table has some 120,000 clones, about 80% appearing once. In germline, CDR1 is SGHTA, CDR2 FQGTGA. The CDR3 extends over 14 amino acids. V was clipped by 0 bases and J by 6 bases; unmatched bases: 5. The receptor comes from a human donor in a cohort sampled during active COVID-19. The specimen sequenced was peripheral blood. The gene calls are TRBV7-3 and TRBJ2-7; 7 bases line up with TRBD1. CDR3 in amino acids: CASSLTGGPGEQYF. The CDR3 region has the DNA TGTGCCAGCAGCTTAACAGGGGGCCCGGGCGAGCAGTACTTC.